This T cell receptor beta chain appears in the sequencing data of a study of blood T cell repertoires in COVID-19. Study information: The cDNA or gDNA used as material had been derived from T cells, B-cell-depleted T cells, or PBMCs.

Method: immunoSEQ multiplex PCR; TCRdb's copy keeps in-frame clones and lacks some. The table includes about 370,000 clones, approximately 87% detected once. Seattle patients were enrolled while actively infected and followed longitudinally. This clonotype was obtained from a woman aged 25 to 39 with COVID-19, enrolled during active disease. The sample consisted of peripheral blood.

The chain's CDR3 is CASSPTLTGENTGELFF. CDR3 nucleotide sequence: TGTGCCAGCAGCCCTACCCTGACAGGGGAGAACACCGGGGAGCTGTTTTTT. The chain is built from TRBV4-2 and TRBJ2-2; the match to TRBD1 covers 8 bases. Per germline, CDR1 LGHNA and CDR2 YNFKEQ. This CDR3 has 17 amino acids. J was trimmed by 1 base and V by 4 bases; bases with no gene match: 8.